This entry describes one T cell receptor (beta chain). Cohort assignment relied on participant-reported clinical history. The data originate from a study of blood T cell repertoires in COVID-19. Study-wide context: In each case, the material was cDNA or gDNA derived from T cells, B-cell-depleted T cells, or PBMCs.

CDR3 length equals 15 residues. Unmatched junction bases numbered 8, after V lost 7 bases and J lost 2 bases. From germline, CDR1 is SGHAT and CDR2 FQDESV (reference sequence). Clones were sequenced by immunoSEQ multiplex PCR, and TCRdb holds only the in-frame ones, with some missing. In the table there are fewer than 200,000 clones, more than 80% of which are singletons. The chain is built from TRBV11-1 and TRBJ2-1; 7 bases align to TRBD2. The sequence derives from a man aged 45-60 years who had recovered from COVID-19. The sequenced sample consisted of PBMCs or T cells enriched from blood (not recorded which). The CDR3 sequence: CASTRLGGAYNEQFF. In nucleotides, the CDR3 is TGTGCCAGCACTAGATTGGGGGGGGCCTACAATGAGCAGTTCTTC.